This T cell receptor (beta chain) was observed in a study of molecular identifiers for immune sequencing clone quantification. Bulk TCR library preparation followed previously described methods with listed TCR primers. TCRdb re-derived calls from the PCR reads in MiXCR, one entry per CDR3 protein. The sample lists some 580,000 distinct CDR3 sequences; about 25% were seen once. The V gene's germline CDR1 is SEHNR and CDR2 FQNEAQ (reference sequence). CDR3 length: 18 residues. The trim removed 5 bases at V and 0 bases at J, leaving 14 bases unmatched. In its sample, this clonotype was seen a few times. Libraries of naive CD8 cells were prepared from roughly 18,000 to 920,000 sorted cells using 10%, 30% or 50% RNA.

Sequenced sample: naive CD8+ T cells from blood, with Jurkat cell RNA spiked in. The subset here: FACS-sorted CD8+CD4-CCR7+CD45RA+ naive T cells. This TCR was sampled from a human donor in good health. Some libraries in this study had Jurkat cell RNA spiked in. The chain carries TRBV7-9 and TRBJ1-1; TRBD1 matches at 8 bases. The CDR3 reads CASSPRQGTRSMNTEAFF. CDR3 nucleotide sequence: TGTGCCAGCAGCCCTCGACAGGGGACGCGTTCGATGAACACTGAAGCTTTCTTT.